The clone carrying this TCR beta chain appeared a single time. No antigen is known for it. Produced via immunoSEQ multiplex PCR; TCRdb's table is partial and in-frame only. The sample shows roughly 60,000 clones, 95% to 96% of them seen only once. The data were taken from a study of cytomegalovirus exposure and HLA in healthy donors. This CDR3 has 15 residues. Trimming took 5 bases from V and 1 from J, leaving 12 bases between them. Germline V lookup: CDR1 MNHEY, CDR2 SVGAGI. Study-wide points: The authors enumerated around 150 TCR beta chains as linked to cytomegalovirus. First-cohort TCR clusters were later found to tend to co-occur in the 130 or so validation repertoires. The majority of TCR sequences were rare, yet some public TCRs appeared in many donors.

The sequence was collected from a man between 18 and 35 years old in good health and CMV-seronegative. The sequencing sample was made of PBMCs. This chain uses TRBV6-5 with TRBJ1-5, with TRBD1 as a possible D gene (6 bases). CDR3 coding DNA: TGTGCCAGCAGTGGACAGTACAGGAGCAATCAGCCCCAGCATTTT. This sequence encodes CASSGQYRSNQPQHF.